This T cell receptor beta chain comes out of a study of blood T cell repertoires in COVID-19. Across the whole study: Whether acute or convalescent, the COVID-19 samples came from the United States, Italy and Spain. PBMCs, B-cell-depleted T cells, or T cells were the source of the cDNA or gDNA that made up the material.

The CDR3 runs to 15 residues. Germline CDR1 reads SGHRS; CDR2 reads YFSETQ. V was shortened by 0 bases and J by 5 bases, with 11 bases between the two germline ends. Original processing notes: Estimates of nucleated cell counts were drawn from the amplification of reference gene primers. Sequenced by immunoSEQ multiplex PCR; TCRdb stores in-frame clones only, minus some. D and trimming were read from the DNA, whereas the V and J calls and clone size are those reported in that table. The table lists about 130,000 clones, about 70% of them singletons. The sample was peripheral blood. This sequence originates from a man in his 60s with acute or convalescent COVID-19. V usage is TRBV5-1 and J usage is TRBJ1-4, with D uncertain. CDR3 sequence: CASSLDHSKNEKLFF. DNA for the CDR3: TGCGCCAGCAGCTTGGATCACAGTAAGAATGAAAAACTGTTTTTT.